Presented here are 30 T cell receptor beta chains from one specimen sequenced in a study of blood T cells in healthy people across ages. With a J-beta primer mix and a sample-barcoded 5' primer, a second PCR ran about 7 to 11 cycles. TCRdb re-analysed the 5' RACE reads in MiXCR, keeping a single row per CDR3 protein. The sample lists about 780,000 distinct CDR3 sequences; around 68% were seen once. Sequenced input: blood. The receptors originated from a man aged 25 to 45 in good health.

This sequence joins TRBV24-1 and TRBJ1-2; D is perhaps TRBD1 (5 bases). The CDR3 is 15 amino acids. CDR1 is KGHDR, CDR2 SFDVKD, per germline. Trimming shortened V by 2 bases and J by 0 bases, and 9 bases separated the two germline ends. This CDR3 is CATSDSDTANYGYTF. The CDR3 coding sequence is TGTGCCACCAGTGATTCGGACACGGCTAACTATGGCTACACCTTC.

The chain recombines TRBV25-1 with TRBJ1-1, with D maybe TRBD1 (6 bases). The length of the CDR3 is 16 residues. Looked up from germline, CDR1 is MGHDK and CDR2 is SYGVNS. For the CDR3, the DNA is TGTGCGCGGCCCGGGACGGGCAGGGGACGGAACACTGAAGCTTTCTTT. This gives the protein CARPGTGRGRNTEAFF.

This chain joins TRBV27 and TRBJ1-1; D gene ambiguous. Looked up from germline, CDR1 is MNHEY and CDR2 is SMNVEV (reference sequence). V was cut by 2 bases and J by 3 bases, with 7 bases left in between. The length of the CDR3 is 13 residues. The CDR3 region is CASSLGVDTEAFF. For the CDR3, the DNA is TGTGCCAGCAGTTTAGGGGTGGACACTGAAGCTTTCTTT.

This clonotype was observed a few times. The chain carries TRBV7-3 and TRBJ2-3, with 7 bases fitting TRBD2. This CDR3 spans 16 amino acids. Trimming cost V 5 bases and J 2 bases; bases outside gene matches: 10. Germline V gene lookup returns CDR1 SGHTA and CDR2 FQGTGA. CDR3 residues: CASSPLAGESTDTQYF. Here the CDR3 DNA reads TGTGCCAGCAGCCCCTTGGCGGGGGAGTCCACAGATACGCAGTATTTT.

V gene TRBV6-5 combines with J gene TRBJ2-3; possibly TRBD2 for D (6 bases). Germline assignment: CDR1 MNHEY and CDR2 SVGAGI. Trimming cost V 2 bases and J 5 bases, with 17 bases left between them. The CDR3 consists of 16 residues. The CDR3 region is CASSYTRGRGGDTQYF. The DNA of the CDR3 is TGTGCCAGCAGTTACACCCGAGGGCGGGGCGGAGATACGCAGTATTTT.

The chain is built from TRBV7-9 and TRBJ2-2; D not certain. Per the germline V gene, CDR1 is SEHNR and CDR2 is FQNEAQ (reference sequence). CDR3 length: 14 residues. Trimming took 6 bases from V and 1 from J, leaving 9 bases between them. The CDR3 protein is CASRSDKNTGELFF. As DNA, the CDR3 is TGTGCCAGCAGGTCGGATAAGAACACCGGGGAGCTGTTTTTT.

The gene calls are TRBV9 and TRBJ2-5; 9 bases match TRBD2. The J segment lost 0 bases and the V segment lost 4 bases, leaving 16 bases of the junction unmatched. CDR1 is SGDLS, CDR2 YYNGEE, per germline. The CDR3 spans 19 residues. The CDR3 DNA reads TGTGCCAGCAGCCCACATAGCGGGGGCGGCCTCGGTAACCAAGAGACCCAGTACTTC. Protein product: CASSPHSGGGLGNQETQYF.

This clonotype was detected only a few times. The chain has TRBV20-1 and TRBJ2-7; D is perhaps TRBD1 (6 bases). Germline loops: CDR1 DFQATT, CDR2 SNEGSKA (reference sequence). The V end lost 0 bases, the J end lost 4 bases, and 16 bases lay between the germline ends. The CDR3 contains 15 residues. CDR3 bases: TGCAGTGCTAGAGAGGCTGGCAGGGGTGTGTACGAGCAGTACTTC. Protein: CSAREAGRGVYEQYF.

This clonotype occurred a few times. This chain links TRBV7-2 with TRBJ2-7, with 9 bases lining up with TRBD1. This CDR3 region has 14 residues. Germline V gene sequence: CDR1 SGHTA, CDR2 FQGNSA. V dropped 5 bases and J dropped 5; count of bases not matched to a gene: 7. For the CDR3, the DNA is TGTGCCAGCAGCGTCGGACAGGGGAGCCACGAGCAGTACTTC. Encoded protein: CASSVGQGSHEQYF.

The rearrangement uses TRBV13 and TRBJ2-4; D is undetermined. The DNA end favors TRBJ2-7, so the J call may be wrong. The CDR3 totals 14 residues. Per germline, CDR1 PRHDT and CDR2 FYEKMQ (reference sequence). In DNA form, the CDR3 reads TGTGCCAGCAGCTTAGAGGCCGTAGGTTACGAGCAGTACTTC. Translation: CASSLEAVGYEQYF.

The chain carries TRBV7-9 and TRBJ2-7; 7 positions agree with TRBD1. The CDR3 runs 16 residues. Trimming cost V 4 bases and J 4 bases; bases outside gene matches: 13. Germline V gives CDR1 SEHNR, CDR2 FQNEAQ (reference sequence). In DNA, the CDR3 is TGTGCCAGCAGCTCCGCCTCCGGGACAGTAACTTACGAGCAGTACTTC. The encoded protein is CASSSASGTVTYEQYF.

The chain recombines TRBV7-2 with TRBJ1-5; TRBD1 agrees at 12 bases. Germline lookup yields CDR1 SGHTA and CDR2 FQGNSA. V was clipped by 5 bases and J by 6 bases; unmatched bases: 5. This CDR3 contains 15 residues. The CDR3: CASSMGQGASQPQHF. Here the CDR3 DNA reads TGTGCCAGCAGCATGGGACAGGGGGCAAGTCAGCCCCAGCATTTT.

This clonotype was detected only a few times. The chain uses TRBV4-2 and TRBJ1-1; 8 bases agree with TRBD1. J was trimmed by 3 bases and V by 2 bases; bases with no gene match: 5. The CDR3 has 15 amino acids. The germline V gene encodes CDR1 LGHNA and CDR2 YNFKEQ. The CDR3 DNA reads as TGTGCCAGCAGCCAAAAGGGACAGGTTTACACTGAAGCTTTCTTT. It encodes CASSQKGQVYTEAFF.

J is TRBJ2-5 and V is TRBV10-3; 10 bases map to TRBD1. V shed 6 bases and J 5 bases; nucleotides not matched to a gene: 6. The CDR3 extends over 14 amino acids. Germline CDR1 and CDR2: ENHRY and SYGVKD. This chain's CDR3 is CAIREGTGEETQYF. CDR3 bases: TGTGCCATCAGAGAGGGGACAGGGGAGGAGACCCAGTACTTC.

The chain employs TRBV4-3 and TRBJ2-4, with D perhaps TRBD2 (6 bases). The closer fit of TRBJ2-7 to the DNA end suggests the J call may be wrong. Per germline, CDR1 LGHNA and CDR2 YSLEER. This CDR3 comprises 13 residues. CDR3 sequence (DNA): TGCGCCAGCAGCCGCCTGGAGGGCTACGAGCAGTACTTC. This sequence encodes CASSRLEGYEQYF.

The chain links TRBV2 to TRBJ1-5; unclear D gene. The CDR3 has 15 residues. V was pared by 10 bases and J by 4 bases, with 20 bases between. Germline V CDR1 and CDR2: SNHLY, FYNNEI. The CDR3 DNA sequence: TGTGCCACCGACGACGACTCCGGGTCGAATCAGCCCCAGCATTTT. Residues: CATDDDSGSNQPQHF.

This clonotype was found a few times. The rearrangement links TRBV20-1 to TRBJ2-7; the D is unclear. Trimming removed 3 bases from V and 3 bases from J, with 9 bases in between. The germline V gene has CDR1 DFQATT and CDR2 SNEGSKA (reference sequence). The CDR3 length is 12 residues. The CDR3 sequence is CSARSLLYEQYF. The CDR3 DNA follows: TGCAGTGCTAGGTCCCTCCTCTACGAGCAGTACTTC.

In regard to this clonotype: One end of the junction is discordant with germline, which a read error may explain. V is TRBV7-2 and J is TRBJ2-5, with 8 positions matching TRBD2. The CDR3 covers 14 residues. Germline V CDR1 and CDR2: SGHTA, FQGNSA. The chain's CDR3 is CARSLAGSAETQYF. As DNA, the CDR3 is TGTGCCCGCAGCTTAGCGGGATCCGCGGAGACCCAGTACTTC.

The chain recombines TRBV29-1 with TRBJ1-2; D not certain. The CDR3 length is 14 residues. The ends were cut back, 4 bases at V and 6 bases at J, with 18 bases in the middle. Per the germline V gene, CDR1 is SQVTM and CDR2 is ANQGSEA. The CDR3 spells CSVVLPGTPNGYTF. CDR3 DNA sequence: TGCAGCGTTGTGCTGCCCGGTACCCCCAATGGCTACACCTTC. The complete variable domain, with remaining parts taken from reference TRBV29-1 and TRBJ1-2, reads SAVISQKPSRDICQRGTSLTIQCQVDSQVTMMFWYRQQPGQSLTLIATANQGSEATYESGFVIDKFPISRPNLTFSTLTVSNMSPEDSSIYLCSVVLPGTPNGYTFGSGTRLTVV.

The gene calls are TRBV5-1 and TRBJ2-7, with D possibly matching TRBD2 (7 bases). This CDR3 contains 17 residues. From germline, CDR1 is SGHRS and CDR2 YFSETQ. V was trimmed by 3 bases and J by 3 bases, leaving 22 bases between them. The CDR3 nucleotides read TGCGCCAGCAGCTCAGAGGGGGGGCGGGGGAATATCTACGAGCAGTACTTC. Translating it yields CASSSEGGRGNIYEQYF.

The CDR3: CASSYSTGQGYEQYF. The CDR3 region has the DNA TGTGCCAGCAGTTACTCGACAGGGCAAGGGTACGAGCAGTACTTC. This chain joins TRBV6-6 and TRBJ2-7; 7 positions match TRBD1. There are 15 residues in the CDR3. Germline V lookup: CDR1 MNHNY, CDR2 SVGAGI (reference sequence). V lost 0 bases and J lost 4; bases outside the gene matches: 6.

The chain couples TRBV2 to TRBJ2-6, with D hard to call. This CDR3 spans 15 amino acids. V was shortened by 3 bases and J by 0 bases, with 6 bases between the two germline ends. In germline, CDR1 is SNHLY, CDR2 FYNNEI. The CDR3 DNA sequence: TGTGCCAGCAGTGATCAGGACTCTGGGGCCAACGTCCTGACTTTC. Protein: CASSDQDSGANVLTF.

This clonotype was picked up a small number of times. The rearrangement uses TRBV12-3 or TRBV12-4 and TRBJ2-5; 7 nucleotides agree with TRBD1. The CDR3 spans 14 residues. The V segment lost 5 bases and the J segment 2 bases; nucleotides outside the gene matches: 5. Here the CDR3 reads CASSVPGQQETQYF. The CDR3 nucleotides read TGTGCCAGCAGTGTTCCGGGACAGCAAGAGACCCAGTACTTC.

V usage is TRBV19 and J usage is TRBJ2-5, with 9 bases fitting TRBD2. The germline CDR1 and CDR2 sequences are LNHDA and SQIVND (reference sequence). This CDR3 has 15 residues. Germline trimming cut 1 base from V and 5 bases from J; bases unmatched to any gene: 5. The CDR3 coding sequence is TGTGCCAGTAGTATAGGGATTAGCGGGGGTGAGACCCAGTACTTC. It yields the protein CASSIGISGGETQYF.

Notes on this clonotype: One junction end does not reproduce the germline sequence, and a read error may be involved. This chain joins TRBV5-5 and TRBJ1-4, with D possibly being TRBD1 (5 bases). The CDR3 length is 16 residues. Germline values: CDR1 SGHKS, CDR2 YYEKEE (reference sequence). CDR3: CASTLGTRDGGEKLFF. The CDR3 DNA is TGTGCCAGCACCTTGGGTACCCGGGACGGAGGTGAAAAACTGTTTTTT.

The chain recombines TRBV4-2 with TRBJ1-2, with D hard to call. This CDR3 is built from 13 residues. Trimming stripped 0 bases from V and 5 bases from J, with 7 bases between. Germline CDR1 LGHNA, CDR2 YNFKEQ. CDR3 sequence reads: CASSQDAGYGYTF. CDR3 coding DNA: TGTGCCAGCAGCCAAGATGCCGGGTATGGCTACACCTTC.

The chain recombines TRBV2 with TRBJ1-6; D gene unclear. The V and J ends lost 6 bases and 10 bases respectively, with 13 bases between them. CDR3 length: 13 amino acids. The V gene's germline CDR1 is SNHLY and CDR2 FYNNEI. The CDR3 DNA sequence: TGTGCCAGCAGGGACCGCGCCCGATCACCCCTCCACTTT. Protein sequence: CASRDRARSPLHF.

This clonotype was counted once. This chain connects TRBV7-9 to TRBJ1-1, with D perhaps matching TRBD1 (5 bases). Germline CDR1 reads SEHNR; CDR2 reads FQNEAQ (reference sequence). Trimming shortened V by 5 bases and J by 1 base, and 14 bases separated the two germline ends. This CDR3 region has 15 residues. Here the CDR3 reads CASSRSGTWNTEAFF. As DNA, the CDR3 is TGTGCCAGCAGCAGATCCGGGACGTGGAACACTGAAGCTTTCTTT.

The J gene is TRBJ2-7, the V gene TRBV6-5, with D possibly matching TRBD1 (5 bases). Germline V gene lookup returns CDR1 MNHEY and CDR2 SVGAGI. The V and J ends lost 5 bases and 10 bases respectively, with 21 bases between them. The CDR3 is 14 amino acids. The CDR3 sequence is CASSGQSDPKTQYF. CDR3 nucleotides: TGTGCCAGCAGTGGACAAAGTGATCCAAAAACCCAGTACTTC.

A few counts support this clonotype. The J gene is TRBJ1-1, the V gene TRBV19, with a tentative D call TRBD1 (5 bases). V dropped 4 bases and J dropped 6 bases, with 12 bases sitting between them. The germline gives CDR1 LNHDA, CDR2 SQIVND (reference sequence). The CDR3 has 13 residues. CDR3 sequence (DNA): TGTGCCAGTAGTACGGTGCTAGGGGCTGAAGCTTTCTTT. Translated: CASSTVLGAEAFF.